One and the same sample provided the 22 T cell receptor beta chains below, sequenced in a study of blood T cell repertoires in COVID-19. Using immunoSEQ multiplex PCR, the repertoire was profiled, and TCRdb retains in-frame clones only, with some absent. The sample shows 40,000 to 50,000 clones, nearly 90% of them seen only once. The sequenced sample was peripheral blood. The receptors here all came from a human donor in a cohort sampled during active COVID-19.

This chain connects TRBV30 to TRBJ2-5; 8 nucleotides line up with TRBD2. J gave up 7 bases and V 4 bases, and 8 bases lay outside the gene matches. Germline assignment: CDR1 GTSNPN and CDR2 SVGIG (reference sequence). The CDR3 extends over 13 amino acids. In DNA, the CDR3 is TGTGCCTGGACCACGGGACTAGAGGGGACCCAGTACTTC. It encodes CAWTTGLEGTQYF.

As DNA, the CDR3 is TGTGCCAGCAGACCTGGACAGAGGAACACCGGGGAGCTGTTTTTT. Its translation is CASRPGQRNTGELFF. The chain combines TRBV6-6 with TRBJ2-2; a weak D match, TRBD1 (6 bases). V lost 6 bases and J 1 base, leaving 12 bases between the germline ends. This CDR3 comprises 15 residues. The germline gives CDR1 MNHNY, CDR2 SVGAGI (reference sequence).

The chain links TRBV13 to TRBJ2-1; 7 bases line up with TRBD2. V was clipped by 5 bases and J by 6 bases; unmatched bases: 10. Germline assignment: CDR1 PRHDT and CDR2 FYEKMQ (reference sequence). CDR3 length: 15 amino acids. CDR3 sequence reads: CASSPRASGVNEQFF. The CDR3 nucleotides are TGTGCCAGCAGCCCTCGGGCTAGCGGTGTCAATGAGCAGTTCTTC.

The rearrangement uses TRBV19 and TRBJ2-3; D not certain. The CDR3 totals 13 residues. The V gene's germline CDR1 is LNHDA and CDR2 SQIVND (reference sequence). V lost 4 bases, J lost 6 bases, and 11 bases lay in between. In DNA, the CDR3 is TGTGCCAGTAGTAGGATCTCGACTGATACGCAGTATTTT. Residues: CASSRISTDTQYF.

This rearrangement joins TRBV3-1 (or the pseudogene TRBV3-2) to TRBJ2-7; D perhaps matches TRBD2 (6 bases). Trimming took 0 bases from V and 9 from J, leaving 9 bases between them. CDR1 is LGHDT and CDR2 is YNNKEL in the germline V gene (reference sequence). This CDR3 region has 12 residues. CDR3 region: CASSQERDGQYF. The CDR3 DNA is TGTGCCAGCAGCCAAGAGCGGGACGGGCAGTACTTC.

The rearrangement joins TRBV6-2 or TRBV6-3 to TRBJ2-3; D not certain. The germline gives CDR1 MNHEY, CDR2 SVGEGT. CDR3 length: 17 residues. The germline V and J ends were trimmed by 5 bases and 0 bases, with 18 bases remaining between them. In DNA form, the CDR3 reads TGTGCCAGCAGTCATCTGCTTGCAGCGACTAGCACAGATACGCAGTATTTT. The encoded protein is CASSHLLAATSTDTQYF.

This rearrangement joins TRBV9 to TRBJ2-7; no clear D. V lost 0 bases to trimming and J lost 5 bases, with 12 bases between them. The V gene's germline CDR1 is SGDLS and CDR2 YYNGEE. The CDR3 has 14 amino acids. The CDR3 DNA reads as TGTGCCAGCAGCGTAGGAGGTAGTATAAACGAGCAGTACTTC. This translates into CASSVGGSINEQYF.

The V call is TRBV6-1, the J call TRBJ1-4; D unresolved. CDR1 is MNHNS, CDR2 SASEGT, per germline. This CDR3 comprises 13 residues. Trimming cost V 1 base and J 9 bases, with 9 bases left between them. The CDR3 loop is CASSEGARQKLFF. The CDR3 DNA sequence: TGTGCCAGCAGTGAAGGTGCCAGGCAAAAACTGTTTTTT.

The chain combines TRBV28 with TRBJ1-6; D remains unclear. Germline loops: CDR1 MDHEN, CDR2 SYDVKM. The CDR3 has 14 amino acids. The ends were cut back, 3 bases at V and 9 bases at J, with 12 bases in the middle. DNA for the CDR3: TGTGCCAGCAGTTTTAATGGGCAGGCTTCACCCCTCCACTTT. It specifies CASSFNGQASPLHF. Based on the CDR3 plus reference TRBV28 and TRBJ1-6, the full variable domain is DVKVTQSSRYLVKRTGEKVFLECVQDMDHENMFWYRQDPGLGLRLIYFSYDVKMKEKGDIPEGYSVSREKKERFSLILESASTNQTSMYLCASSFNGQASPLHFGNGTRLTVT.

The CDR3 nucleotides read TGTGCCAGCAGTGGGACAGGGTGGGGGACTGAAGCTTTCTTT. It encodes CASSGTGWGTEAFF. The genes are TRBV2 and TRBJ1-1; 8 bases match TRBD1. The CDR3 runs to 14 residues. The V gene end was trimmed by 4 bases and the J gene end by 5 bases; junction bases not matched to a gene: 6. Germline values: CDR1 SNHLY, CDR2 FYNNEI.

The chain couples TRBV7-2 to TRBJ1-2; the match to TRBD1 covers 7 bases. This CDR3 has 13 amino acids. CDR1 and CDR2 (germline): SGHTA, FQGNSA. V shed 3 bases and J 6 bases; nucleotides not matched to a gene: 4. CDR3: CASSLTGSDGYTF. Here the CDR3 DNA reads TGTGCCAGCAGCTTGACAGGGTCAGATGGCTACACCTTC.

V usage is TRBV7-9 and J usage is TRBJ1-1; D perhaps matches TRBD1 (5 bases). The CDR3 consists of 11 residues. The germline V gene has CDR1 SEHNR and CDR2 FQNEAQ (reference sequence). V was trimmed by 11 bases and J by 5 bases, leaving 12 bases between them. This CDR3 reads CAWGGTTEAFF. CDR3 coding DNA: TGTGCCTGGGGGGGGACGACTGAAGCTTTCTTT. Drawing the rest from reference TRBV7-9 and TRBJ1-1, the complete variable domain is DTGVSQNPRHKITKRGQNVTFRCDPISEHNRLYWYRQTLGQGPEFLTYFQNEAQLEKSRLLSDRFSAERPKGSFSTLEIQRTEQGDSAMYLCAWGGTTEAFFGQGTRLTVV.

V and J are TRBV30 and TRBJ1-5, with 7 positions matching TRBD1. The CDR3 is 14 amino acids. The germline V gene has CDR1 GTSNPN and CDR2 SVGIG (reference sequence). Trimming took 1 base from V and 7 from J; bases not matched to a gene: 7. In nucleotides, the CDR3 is TGTGCCTGGAGTGCACAAACAGGGGAGCAGCCCCAGCATTTT. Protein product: CAWSAQTGEQPQHF. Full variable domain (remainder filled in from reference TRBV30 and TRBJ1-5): SQTIHQWPATLVQPVGSPLSLECTVEGTSNPNLYWYRQAAGRGLQLLFYSVGIGQISSEVPQNLSASRPQDRQFILSSKKLLLSDSGFYLCAWSAQTGEQPQHFGDGTRLSIL.

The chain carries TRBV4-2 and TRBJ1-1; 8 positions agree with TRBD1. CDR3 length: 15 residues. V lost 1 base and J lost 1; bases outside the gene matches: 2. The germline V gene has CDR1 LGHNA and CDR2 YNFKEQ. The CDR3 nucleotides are TGTGCCAGCAGCCAAGCTGGGACAGGGAACACTGAAGCTTTCTTT. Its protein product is CASSQAGTGNTEAFF.

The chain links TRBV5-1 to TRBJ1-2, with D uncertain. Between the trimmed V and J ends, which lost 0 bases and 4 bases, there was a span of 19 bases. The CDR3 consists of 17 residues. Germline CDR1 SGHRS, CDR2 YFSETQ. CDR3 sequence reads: CASSLAFGEPSFYGYTF. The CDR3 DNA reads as TGCGCCAGCAGCTTGGCATTTGGAGAGCCTTCCTTCTATGGCTACACCTTC.

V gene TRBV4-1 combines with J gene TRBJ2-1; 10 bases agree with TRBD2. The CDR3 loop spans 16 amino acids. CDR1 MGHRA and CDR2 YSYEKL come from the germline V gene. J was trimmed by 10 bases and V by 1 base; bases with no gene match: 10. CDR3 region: CASSQGPSSGRKEQFF. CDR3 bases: TGCGCCAGCAGCCAAGGGCCCTCTAGCGGGAGAAAGGAGCAGTTCTTC.

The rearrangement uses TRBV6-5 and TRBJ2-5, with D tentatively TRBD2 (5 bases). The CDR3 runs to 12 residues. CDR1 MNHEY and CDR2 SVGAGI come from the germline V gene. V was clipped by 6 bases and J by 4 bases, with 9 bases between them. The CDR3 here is CASRRGLETQYF. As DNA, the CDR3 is TGTGCCAGCAGAAGAGGGTTAGAGACCCAGTACTTC.

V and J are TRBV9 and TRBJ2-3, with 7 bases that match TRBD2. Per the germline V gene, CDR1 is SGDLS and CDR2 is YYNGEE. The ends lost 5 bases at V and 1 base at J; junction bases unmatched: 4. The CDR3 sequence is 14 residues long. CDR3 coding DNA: TGTGCCAGCAGGGCGGGAGCGGGCACAGATACGCAGTATTTT. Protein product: CASRAGAGTDTQYF.

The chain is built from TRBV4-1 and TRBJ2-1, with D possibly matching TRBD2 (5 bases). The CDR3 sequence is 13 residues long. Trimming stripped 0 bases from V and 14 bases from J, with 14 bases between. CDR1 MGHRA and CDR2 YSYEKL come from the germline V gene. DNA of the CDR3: TGCGCCAGCAGCCAAGATGTCGCGACCGGGGAGTTCTTC. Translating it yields CASSQDVATGEFF.

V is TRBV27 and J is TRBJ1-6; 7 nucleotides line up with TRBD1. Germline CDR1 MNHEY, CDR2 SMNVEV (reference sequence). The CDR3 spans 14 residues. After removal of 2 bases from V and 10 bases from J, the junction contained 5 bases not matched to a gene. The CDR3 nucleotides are TGTGCCAGCAGTTTACAGGGGGAATACTCACCCCTCCACTTT. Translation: CASSLQGEYSPLHF.

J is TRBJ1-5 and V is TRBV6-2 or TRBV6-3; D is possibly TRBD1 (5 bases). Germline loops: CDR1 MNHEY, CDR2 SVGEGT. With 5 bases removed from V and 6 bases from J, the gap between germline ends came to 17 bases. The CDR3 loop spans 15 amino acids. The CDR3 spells CASSTQGLRSQPQHF. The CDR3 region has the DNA TGTGCCAGCAGTACTCAGGGTCTTCGGAGTCAGCCCCAGCATTTT.

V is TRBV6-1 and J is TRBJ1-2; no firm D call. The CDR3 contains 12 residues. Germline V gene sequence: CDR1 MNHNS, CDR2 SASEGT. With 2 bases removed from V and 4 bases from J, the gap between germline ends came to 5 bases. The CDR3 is CASSERAYGYTF. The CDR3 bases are TGTGCCAGCAGTGAACGAGCCTATGGCTACACCTTC.